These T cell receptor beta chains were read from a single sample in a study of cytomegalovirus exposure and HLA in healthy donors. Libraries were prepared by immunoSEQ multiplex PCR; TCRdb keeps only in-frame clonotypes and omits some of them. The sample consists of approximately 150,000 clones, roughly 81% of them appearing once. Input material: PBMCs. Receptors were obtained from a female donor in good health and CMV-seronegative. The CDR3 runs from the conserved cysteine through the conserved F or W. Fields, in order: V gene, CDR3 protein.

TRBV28 CRTGRSNQPQHF
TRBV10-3 CAISGWGDTGELFF
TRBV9 CASTLFGGDMNTEAFF
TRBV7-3 CASSGAGTGISEQYF
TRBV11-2 CASSQGARWYF
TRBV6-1 CALDTSRLTGELFF
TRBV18 CASSPRDSSGNTIYF
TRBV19 CASTTTWTDNQPQHF
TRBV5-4 CASSPPGQRKETQYF
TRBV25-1 CASPWIGQGADTQYF
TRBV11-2 CASSLDWQDNEKLFF
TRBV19 CASQTGGSLYEQYF
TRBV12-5 CASGLVPGTDTQYF
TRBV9 CASSGFPGTDTQYF
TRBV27 CASRKVGVNTEAFF
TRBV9 CASSPDRLPDTQYF
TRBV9 CASSPRSLAGMENEQFF
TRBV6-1 CASSVQSFASNEKLFF
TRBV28 CASSLGLRRGGYTF
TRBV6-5 CASRTSGGGYGYTF
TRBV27 CASSPTRQGMVQYF
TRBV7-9 CASLGVFAEAFF
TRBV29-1 CSVVTVSIYNEQFF
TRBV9 CASSVWGRGGAGELFF
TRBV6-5 CASSIFSNQPQHF
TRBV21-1 CASSKLARGTGANVLTF
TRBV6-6 CASSPPEGQTQYF
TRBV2 CASSGTGGSYEQYF
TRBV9 CASSTDGTSDDEQYF
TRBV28 CASIVGAPGGQPQHF
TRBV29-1 CSVEDPGGSYNEQFF
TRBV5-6 CASSLPGQLPYGYTF
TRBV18 CASSDRDINQPQHF